This TCR beta chain emerged from a study of blood T cell repertoires in COVID-19. About the study: Specimens from acute and convalescent COVID-19 originated in the United States, Italy and Spain.

The germline V gene encodes CDR1 SGHTA and CDR2 FQGNSA. The CDR3 is 14 amino acids. This clone was found once. The junction shows a germline mismatch at one end, possibly a read error. Sequencing used immunoSEQ multiplex PCR; TCRdb keeps in-frame clones, though not all of them. The sample consists of hundreds of thousands of clones, approximately 89% of them appearing once. The sequence derives from a man aged 18 to 30 with COVID-19, enrolled during active disease. V is TRBV7-2 and J is TRBJ2-1; TRBD2 is a possible D gene (7 bases). Sample: peripheral blood. CDR3 residues: CASTLLGGAYEQFF. The CDR3 nucleotides read TGTGCCAGCACCTTACTAGGGGGGGCCTATGAGCAGTTCTTC.